Listed here are 32 T cell receptor beta chains from one sample, sequenced in a study of OX40 agonist ivuxolimab in advanced cancers. Some clones are missing from TCRdb's copy, which holds only in-frame ones; the method was immunoSEQ multiplex PCR. The sample includes about 65,000 clones, approximately 89% of them seen just once. The material sequenced was CD4+ or CD8+ T cells sorted from blood, taken in a trial of the OX40 agonist ivuxolimab. Receptors originate from an adult with an advanced solid tumor such as melanoma, head and neck, liver or kidney cancer.

This clone has just one count. J is TRBJ1-5 and V is TRBV16; 10 bases align to TRBD1. This CDR3 spans 17 amino acids. Per germline, CDR1 KGHSY and CDR2 FQNENV. V lost 4 bases, J lost 2 bases, and 8 bases stayed unmatched. The CDR3 here is CASSLTRTGGGNQPQHF. CDR3 nucleotide sequence: TGTGCCAGCAGCCTCACCCGGACAGGGGGTGGCAATCAGCCCCAGCATTTT.

This chain uses TRBV21-1 with TRBJ2-7; no DNA check was done on the table's D call, TRBD2. TRBV21-1 is shown as a pseudogene. This CDR3 has 13 amino acids. Here the CDR3 reads CASNGTSGYGQYF. Written as DNA, the CDR3 is TGTGCCAGCAACGGGACTAGCGGGTACGGGCAGTACTTC.

The chain joins TRBV7-2 to TRBJ2-3, with TRBD2 identical over 12 bases. Trimming at V came to 5 bases and at J to 4 bases, leaving 7 bases not matched to a gene. Per the germline V gene, CDR1 is SGHTA and CDR2 is FQGNSA. CDR3 length equals 16 residues. The CDR3 DNA reads TGTGCCAGCAGCCACCGGACTAGCGGGGCCTCAGATACGCAGTATTTT. Translating it yields CASSHRTSGASDTQYF.

The CDR3 reads CASRDLSYGYTF. DNA for the CDR3: TGTGCCAGCCGAGACCTAAGCTATGGCTACACCTTC. V and J are TRBV6-1 and TRBJ1-2; D not resolved. Trimming left V 8 bases short and J 4 bases short, with 11 bases between. The CDR3 has 12 amino acids. The germline V gene encodes CDR1 MNHNS and CDR2 SASEGT.

The chain uses TRBV5-6 and TRBJ2-2; D is unresolved. Germline values: CDR1 SGHDT, CDR2 YYEEEE. Trimming removed 3 bases from V and 5 bases from J, with 11 bases in between. The CDR3 is 14 amino acids. CDR3 in amino acids: CASSSYLGTGELFF. CDR3 nucleotides: TGTGCCAGCAGCTCGTACTTAGGTACCGGGGAGCTGTTTTTT.

Here the CDR3 reads CASSLESLGGYTF. The CDR3 DNA reads TGTGCCAGCAGCTTAGAATCCCTGGGAGGCTACACCTTC. The V and J genes are TRBV7-9 and TRBJ1-2, with D hard to call. Germline V gives CDR1 SEHNR, CDR2 FQNEAQ (reference sequence). The CDR3 length is 13 residues. Trimming cost V 1 base and J 8 bases, with 11 bases left between them. Together with reference TRBV7-9 and TRBJ1-2, the CDR3 gives the full variable domain: DTGVSQNPRHKITKRGQNVTFRCDPISEHNRLYWYRQTLGQGPEFLTYFQNEAQLEKSRLLSDRFSAERPKGSFSTLEIQRTEQGDSAMYLCASSLESLGGYTFGSGTRLTVV.

The chain is built from TRBV10-3 and TRBJ1-3; D remains ambiguous. CDR1 and CDR2 from the germline V gene are ENHRY and SYGVKD. V lost 4 bases and J 4 bases, leaving 5 bases between the germline ends. CDR3 length: 12 residues. The CDR3 nucleotides are TGTGCCATCAGTGGATCCGGAAACACCATATATTTT. Encoded protein: CAISGSGNTIYF.

Comment on this clone: Its ends do not fully match the called genes, so a read error is possible. This chain connects TRBV7-8 to TRBJ2-7; D call uncertain. The CDR3 length is 12 residues. Germline assignment: CDR1 SGHVS and CDR2 FQNEAQ. CDR3 protein: CASSLERIEQYF. CDR3 nucleotides: TGTGCCAGCAGTTTAGAAAGAATCGAGCAGTACTTC.

This clone appeared once. The chain combines TRBV19 with TRBJ1-2; 7 nucleotides align to TRBD1. V lost 3 bases, J lost 2 bases, and 6 bases stayed unmatched. CDR1 and CDR2 (germline): LNHDA, SQIVND (reference sequence). The CDR3 is 15 residues long. The DNA for the CDR3 is TGTGCCAGTAGTATGTCGAGACAGGGAAACTATGGCTACACCTTC. Protein product: CASSMSRQGNYGYTF.

The rearrangement uses TRBV19 and TRBJ1-5; no definite D call. The CDR3 runs to 14 residues. The germline V and J ends were trimmed by 3 bases and 4 bases, with 10 bases remaining between them. CDR1 LNHDA and CDR2 SQIVND come from the germline V gene (reference sequence). In nucleotides, the CDR3 is TGTGCCAGTAGTATCCAGATGGGTAATCAGCCCCAGCATTTT. Its protein is CASSIQMGNQPQHF.

This chain joins TRBV14 and TRBJ1-2, with 7 bases that match TRBD1. CDR3 length equals 16 residues. V trimming: 6 bases; J trimming: 4 bases; junction bases outside the gene matches: 14. The V gene's germline CDR1 is SGHDN and CDR2 FVKESK. Here the CDR3 reads CASSGAGGRLGYGYTF. DNA of the CDR3: TGTGCCAGCAGTGGAGCAGGGGGTCGATTGGGCTATGGCTACACCTTC.

The gene calls are TRBV6-5 and TRBJ2-7; 8 bases agree with TRBD1. Trimming removed 0 bases from V and 2 bases from J; junction bases left unmatched: 3. CDR1 is MNHEY, CDR2 SVGAGI, per germline. The CDR3 spans 15 residues. The CDR3 DNA is TGTGCCAGCAGTTACTCCGACAGGGGTCCCTACGAGCAGTACTTC. Translating it yields CASSYSDRGPYEQYF.

V is TRBV20-1 and J is TRBJ1-6; no clear D gene. The germline V gene encodes CDR1 DFQATT and CDR2 SNEGSKA (reference sequence). CDR3 length: 11 residues. Trimming left V 6 bases short and J 18 bases short, with 18 bases between. The CDR3 nucleotides are TGCAGTGCAGCCAACCGGGTCGGGTACCACTTT. Residues: CSAANRVGYHF.

The chain employs TRBV5-4 and TRBJ1-4; 10 positions agree with TRBD1. Germline loops: CDR1 SGHNT, CDR2 YYREEE (reference sequence). The CDR3 loop spans 16 amino acids. V lost 4 bases and J lost 2; bases outside the gene matches: 5. CDR3 DNA sequence: TGTGCCAGCAGCGGGGACAGGGGTGCCACTAATGAAAAACTGTTTTTT. It codes for CASSGDRGATNEKLFF.

This sequence joins TRBV6-6 and TRBJ2-2, with 10 nucleotides matching TRBD2. Germline trimming cut 9 bases from V and 6 bases from J; bases unmatched to any gene: 7. This CDR3 is 14 amino acids long. CDR1 MNHNY and CDR2 SVGAGI come from the germline V gene (reference sequence). The CDR3 spells CASAVAGGSGELFF. DNA for the CDR3: TGTGCCAGTGCAGTAGCGGGGGGTTCCGGGGAGCTGTTTTTT.

The CDR3 nucleotides are TGTGCCTGGGGGACCACTGGAAACACCATATATTTT. It translates to CAWGTTGNTIYF. V usage is TRBV30 and J usage is TRBJ1-3, with D possibly being TRBD1 (5 bases). There are 12 residues in the CDR3. The V end lost 5 bases, the J end lost 2 bases, and 7 bases lay between the germline ends. Germline V CDR1 and CDR2: GTSNPN, SVGIG (reference sequence).

The CDR3 DNA follows: TGCGCCAGCAGCTTGGCGACTACAGGGTATTCACCCCTCCACTTT. This translates into CASSLATTGYSPLHF. The J gene is TRBJ1-6, the V gene TRBV5-1, with D maybe TRBD1 (6 bases). This CDR3 has 15 amino acids. V was shortened by 0 bases and J by 8 bases, with 12 bases between the two germline ends. The germline V gene has CDR1 SGHRS and CDR2 YFSETQ.

The gene calls are TRBV19 and TRBJ2-1, with 9 nucleotides matching TRBD2. CDR1 and CDR2 from the germline V gene are LNHDA and SQIVND (reference sequence). V shed 6 bases, J shed 3 bases, and the junction held 6 bases outside the gene matches. This CDR3 is 15 amino acids long. The CDR3 DNA is TGTGCCAGTAGGGATAGCGGGGGAAACTACAATGAGCAGTTCTTC. Translation: CASRDSGGNYNEQFF. The complete variable domain, with remaining parts taken from reference TRBV19 and TRBJ2-1, reads DGGITQSPKYLFRKEGQNVTLSCEQNLNHDAMYWYRQDPGQGLRLIYYSQIVNDFQKGDIAEGYSVSREKKESFPLTVTSAQKNPTAFYLCASRDSGGNYNEQFFGPGTRLTVL.

The rearrangement joins TRBV6-1 to TRBJ2-5, with D hard to call. The V end was cut by 5 bases, the J end by 7 bases, with 11 bases between. The CDR3 has 12 residues. Per germline, CDR1 MNHNS and CDR2 SASEGT. Here the CDR3 DNA reads TGTGCCAGCAGTAACCTTTACGGGACCCAGTACTTC. It specifies CASSNLYGTQYF.

This chain links TRBV5-4 with TRBJ1-2, with D tentatively TRBD1 (6 bases). Trimming cost V 1 base and J 8 bases, with 12 bases left between them. Germline V lookup: CDR1 SGHNT, CDR2 YYREEE (reference sequence). The CDR3 is 13 residues long. CDR3 region: CASSLHREGGYTF. The CDR3 nucleotides are TGTGCCAGCAGCTTGCACAGGGAAGGGGGCTACACCTTC.

The chain uses TRBV18 and TRBJ1-1; a possible D gene is TRBD1 (6 bases). Germline lookup yields CDR1 KGHSH and CDR2 LQKENI. This CDR3 region has 14 residues. V lost 6 bases and J lost 6, with 17 bases in between. This chain's CDR3 is CASSLGQSGAEAFF. The CDR3 DNA reads TGTGCCAGCTCGTTAGGACAGTCGGGGGCTGAAGCTTTCTTT.

The chain links TRBV5-6 to TRBJ1-2; weak D call: TRBD1 (6 bases). This CDR3 comprises 13 residues. V lost 6 bases and J lost 8, with 17 bases in between. The germline V gene encodes CDR1 SGHDT and CDR2 YYEEEE. CDR3 loop: CASTPRGAKGYTF. DNA of the CDR3: TGTGCCAGCACTCCACGGGGGGCAAAAGGCTACACCTTC.

This chain uses TRBV5-1 with TRBJ1-1; D is perhaps TRBD1 (6 bases). Germline V lookup: CDR1 SGHRS, CDR2 YFSETQ. V gave up 3 bases and J gave up 1 base, with 10 bases separating them. The CDR3 extends over 14 amino acids. The CDR3 loop is CASSSQGRNTEAFF. CDR3 sequence (DNA): TGCGCCAGCAGCTCACAGGGTAGGAACACTGAAGCTTTCTTT.

The V and J genes are TRBV6-5 and TRBJ1-1; D is unresolved. The V gene's germline CDR1 is MNHEY and CDR2 SVGAGI. The CDR3 consists of 13 residues. Trimming pared 2 bases from V and 0 bases from J, leaving 4 bases between. The CDR3 protein is CASSYSVNTEAFF. Here the CDR3 DNA reads TGTGCCAGCAGTTACAGTGTGAACACTGAAGCTTTCTTT.

This rearrangement joins TRBV5-6 to TRBJ2-7; the D is unclear. The CDR3 has 14 residues. V lost 2 bases, J lost 2 bases, and 11 bases lay in between. Germline V lookup: CDR1 SGHDT, CDR2 YYEEEE. The CDR3: CASSFNVQAYEQYF. CDR3 coding DNA: TGTGCCAGCAGCTTCAATGTCCAGGCCTACGAGCAGTACTTC.

In this sample, this clone turned up once. The gene calls are TRBV6-1 and TRBJ1-1; tentatively, D is TRBD1 (5 bases). From germline, CDR1 is MNHNS and CDR2 SASEGT. The CDR3 length is 12 residues. Trimming left V 8 bases short and J 8 bases short, with 15 bases between. DNA for the CDR3: TGTGCCAGCTTGTTAAAAAGGGGCGAAGCTTTCTTT. Translated: CASLLKRGEAFF.

This chain uses TRBV11-2 with TRBJ2-5, with TRBD2 matching over 11 bases. The length of the CDR3 is 15 residues. Germline lookup yields CDR1 SGHAT and CDR2 FQNNGV. The V gene end was trimmed by 5 bases and the J gene end by 7 bases; junction bases not matched to a gene: 9. The CDR3 DNA sequence: TGTGCCAGCAGCATCCTAGCGGGGGGCTCCGCGACCCAGTACTTC. Translation: CASSILAGGSATQYF.

V is TRBV2 and J is TRBJ2-2, with 7 positions matching TRBD1. Losses at the gene ends were 6 bases for V and 4 bases for J; bases not matched to a gene: 11. The CDR3 consists of 16 residues. CDR1 is SNHLY and CDR2 is FYNNEI in the germline V gene. In DNA, the CDR3 is TGTGCCAGCAGGGGGCCGACAGGGCCCAGCACCGGGGAGCTGTTTTTT. This codes for CASRGPTGPSTGELFF.

J is TRBJ1-6 and V is TRBV4-2; D not certain. Trimming stripped 2 bases from V and 6 bases from J, with 8 bases between. CDR3 length: 14 residues. Germline-derived CDR1 and CDR2 are LGHNA and YNFKEQ. The chain's CDR3 is CASSQTDGNSPLHF. The DNA of the CDR3 is TGTGCCAGCAGCCAAACGGACGGTAATTCACCCCTCCACTTT.

This rearrangement joins TRBV4-1 to TRBJ2-4; possible D gene TRBD2, 7 bases. CDR1 is MGHRA and CDR2 is YSYEKL in the germline V gene. Trimming removed 0 bases from V and 4 bases from J, with 13 bases in between. This CDR3 region has 16 residues. In nucleotides, the CDR3 is TGCGCCAGCAGCCAAGAAGGGGGGGGGCTGAAAAACATTCAGTACTTC. Its protein product is CASSQEGGGLKNIQYF.

J is TRBJ2-5 and V is TRBV2; perhaps TRBD1 as D (6 bases). CDR1 and CDR2 (germline): SNHLY, FYNNEI. V lost 5 bases to trimming and J lost 5 bases, with 9 bases between them. The CDR3 is 12 residues long. Here the CDR3 reads CASSFQGETQYF. The CDR3 nucleotides are TGTGCCAGCAGTTTTCAGGGGGAGACCCAGTACTTC. Drawing the rest from reference TRBV2 and TRBJ2-5, the complete variable domain is EPEVTQTPSHQVTQMGQEVILRCVPISNHLYFYWYRQILGQKVEFLVSFYNNEISEKSEIFDDQFSVERPDGSNFTLKIRSTKLEDSAMYFCASSFQGETQYFGPGTRLLVL.

The chain employs TRBV19 and TRBJ1-4, with a possible D match to TRBD1 (6 bases). This CDR3 spans 14 amino acids. Deletions cut 3 bases from V and 4 bases from J, with 9 bases between. Germline-derived CDR1 and CDR2 are LNHDA and SQIVND (reference sequence). CDR3: CASSMTGFNEKLFF. The CDR3 DNA reads as TGTGCCAGTAGTATGACAGGTTTTAATGAAAAACTGTTTTTT.